A selection of T cell receptor beta chains follows, all from one sample in a study of control samples from healthy donors and cancer patients. Using immunoSEQ multiplex PCR, the repertoire was profiled, and TCRdb retains in-frame clones only, with some absent. The sample yields about 89,000 clones, over 65% seen once. The sequenced material came from blood. These receptors all come from a woman in her 40s in good health. Both conserved end residues are part of each CDR3. Each record gives: D gene, clone size, V gene, J gene, CDR3 DNA, CDR3 protein. D genes are given only for firm matches. A row's size may be missing; if present it is once, few, many or a size class.

d_call: .
clone_size: .
v_call: TRBV5-1
j_call: TRBJ2-7
cdr3_nt: TGCGCCAGCAGCTTTTCCAAAGACAGCACCTACGAGCAGTACTTC
cdr3_aa: CASSFSKDSTYEQYF

d_call: .
clone_size: .
v_call: TRBV12-3/TRBV12-4
j_call: TRBJ1-2
cdr3_nt: TGTGCCAGCAGTTTGGAGACTGGCTACACCTTC
cdr3_aa: CASSLETGYTF

d_call: TRBD2
clone_size: .
v_call: TRBV19
j_call: TRBJ2-1
cdr3_nt: TGTGCCAGTAGTAGAAGCGGGGACTCCTACAATGAGCAGTTCTTC
cdr3_aa: CASSRSGDSYNEQFF

d_call: .
clone_size: .
v_call: TRBV3-1/TRBV3-2
j_call: TRBJ1-6
cdr3_nt: TGTGCCAGCAGTCCTACCAGGGGCGGATCACCCCTCCACTTT
cdr3_aa: CASSPTRGGSPLHF

d_call: .
clone_size: .
v_call: TRBV5-4
j_call: TRBJ2-7
cdr3_nt: TGTGCCAGCAGCTACGGGGGCGGCTCCGAGCAGTACTTC
cdr3_aa: CASSYGGGSEQYF

d_call: .
clone_size: .
v_call: TRBV19
j_call: TRBJ1-2
cdr3_nt: TGTGCCAGTAGTGAAGTGTTCCGGGGATATGGCTACACCTTC
cdr3_aa: CASSEVFRGYGYTF

d_call: TRBD2
clone_size: .
v_call: TRBV7-2
j_call: TRBJ2-1
cdr3_nt: TGTGCCAGCAGACGGCGGGGGGGCTTAGACAATGAGCAGTTCTTC
cdr3_aa: CASRRRGGLDNEQFF

d_call: .
clone_size: .
v_call: TRBV19
j_call: TRBJ1-4
cdr3_nt: TGTGCCAGTTCCCGCCCGGGGGGAGATAATGAAAAACTGTTTTTT
cdr3_aa: CASSRPGGDNEKLFF

d_call: .
clone_size: .
v_call: TRBV9
j_call: TRBJ2-1
cdr3_nt: TGTGCCAGCAGCACCTCCGGGACGACCGCCGATGAGCAGTTCTTC
cdr3_aa: CASSTSGTTADEQFF

d_call: .
clone_size: few
v_call: TRBV7-2
j_call: TRBJ2-7
cdr3_nt: TGTGCCAGCAGCAGTTACCAGCGGTCCTCCTACGAGCAGTACTTC
cdr3_aa: CASSSYQRSSYEQYF

d_call: TRBD1
clone_size: .
v_call: TRBV10-1
j_call: TRBJ1-1
cdr3_nt: TGCGCCAGCTCGGGACAGACCAACACTGAAGCTTTCTTT
cdr3_aa: CASSGQTNTEAFF

d_call: TRBD1
clone_size: .
v_call: TRBV5-1
j_call: TRBJ1-6
cdr3_nt: TGCGCCAGCAGCTTGGTGGGGACAGGGCGATCCTATAATTCACCCCTCCACTTT
cdr3_aa: CASSLVGTGRSYNSPLHF

d_call: .
clone_size: .
v_call: TRBV6-5
j_call: TRBJ1-2
cdr3_nt: TGTGCCAGCAGACCAGGGAAATTCTATGGCTACACCTTC
cdr3_aa: CASRPGKFYGYTF

d_call: .
clone_size: .
v_call: TRBV4-3
j_call: TRBJ2-6
cdr3_nt: TGCGCCAGCAGCCAGGGCCAGTTGGGGGAAGCCGGGGCCAACGTCCTGACTTTC
cdr3_aa: CASSQGQLGEAGANVLTF

d_call: .
clone_size: .
v_call: TRBV11-3
j_call: TRBJ2-3
cdr3_nt: TGTGCCAGCAGCTCATCCTCGCAACGAGCAGATACGCAGTATTTT
cdr3_aa: CASSSSSQRADTQYF

d_call: .
clone_size: .
v_call: TRBV30
j_call: TRBJ1-1
cdr3_nt: TGTGCCTGGGCCCCAGGGACGAACACTGAAGCTTTCTTT
cdr3_aa: CAWAPGTNTEAFF

d_call: .
clone_size: .
v_call: TRBV9
j_call: TRBJ1-1
cdr3_nt: TGTGCCAGCAGCAACGGGGCAGGAGAACACCCGAACACTGAAGCTTTCTTT
cdr3_aa: CASSNGAGEHPNTEAFF

d_call: TRBD1
clone_size: .
v_call: TRBV19
j_call: TRBJ1-6
cdr3_nt: TGTGCCAGTAGTATCTACAGGGGGGGTAATTCACCCCTCCACTTT
cdr3_aa: CASSIYRGGNSPLHF

d_call: .
clone_size: .
v_call: TRBV4-1
j_call: TRBJ2-7
cdr3_nt: TGCGCCAGCAGCCAAGGGTGGCCGGGGTCCTACGAGCAGTACTTC
cdr3_aa: CASSQGWPGSYEQYF

d_call: .
clone_size: once
v_call: TRBV20-1
j_call: TRBJ2-7
cdr3_nt: TGCAGTGCAGGCTTTCTTGGTGAGCAGTACTTC
cdr3_aa: CSAGFLGEQYF

d_call: .
clone_size: .
v_call: TRBV27
j_call: TRBJ2-2
cdr3_nt: TGTGCCAGCAGTTTATATGGAAGTGACACCGGGGAGCTGTTTTTT
cdr3_aa: CASSLYGSDTGELFF

d_call: TRBD2
clone_size: .
v_call: TRBV5-4
j_call: TRBJ2-5
cdr3_nt: TGTGCCAGCAGCTCAAGCGGGGGGGGCTGGGAGACCCAGTACTTC
cdr3_aa: CASSSSGGGWETQYF

d_call: .
clone_size: .
v_call: TRBV30
j_call: TRBJ1-1
cdr3_nt: TGTGCCTGGAGGCCCAAGTTCCCTGCGACGTACCAACCGAACACTGAAGCTTTCTTT
cdr3_aa: CAWRPKFPATYQPNTEAFF

d_call: .
clone_size: .
v_call: TRBV2
j_call: TRBJ2-5
cdr3_nt: TGTGCCAGCAGTGACAGGGATCAAGAGACCCAGTACTTC
cdr3_aa: CASSDRDQETQYF

d_call: .
clone_size: .
v_call: TRBV24-1
j_call: TRBJ2-1
cdr3_nt: TGTGCCACCAGCTCTGGACAGCCGGGTAAGGATGAGCAGTTCTTC
cdr3_aa: CATSSGQPGKDEQFF

d_call: .
clone_size: .
v_call: TRBV19
j_call: TRBJ2-7
cdr3_nt: TGTGCCAGTAGTCTCGGGACTCGCTACGAGCAGTACTTC
cdr3_aa: CASSLGTRYEQYF

d_call: TRBD2
clone_size: .
v_call: TRBV2
j_call: TRBJ2-7
cdr3_nt: TGTGCCAGCAGTGAAGAAGGGCGGGGGGGCCCCGAGCAGTACTTC
cdr3_aa: CASSEEGRGGPEQYF

d_call: .
clone_size: .
v_call: TRBV10-3
j_call: TRBJ1-2
cdr3_nt: TGTGCCATCAGTGAGTCCCGACAGTACGGCTATGGCTACACCTTC
cdr3_aa: CAISESRQYGYGYTF

d_call: TRBD1
clone_size: .
v_call: TRBV5-1
j_call: TRBJ2-2
cdr3_nt: TGCGCCAGCAGCTTACAGGGGGCGACGGGCGGGGAGCTGTTTTTT
cdr3_aa: CASSLQGATGGELFF

d_call: TRBD2
clone_size: .
v_call: TRBV7-3
j_call: TRBJ2-3
cdr3_nt: TGTGCCAGCAGCTTGGCGGGGGGCCTAGATACGCAGTATTTT
cdr3_aa: CASSLAGGLDTQYF

d_call: TRBD1
clone_size: few
v_call: TRBV5-1
j_call: TRBJ1-2
cdr3_nt: TGCGCCAGCAGCTTGGACGGACTGGACAGGGACTATGGCTACACCTTC
cdr3_aa: CASSLDGLDRDYGYTF

d_call: .
clone_size: .
v_call: TRBV4-3
j_call: TRBJ2-5
cdr3_nt: TGCGCCAGCAGCCAAGATTCAGGGAGGCGAGAGACCCAGTACTTC
cdr3_aa: CASSQDSGRRETQYF

d_call: TRBD2
clone_size: .
v_call: TRBV9
j_call: TRBJ2-3
cdr3_nt: TGTGCCAGCAGCGGGTTTAGCGGGGGGCACACAGATACGCAGTATTTT
cdr3_aa: CASSGFSGGHTDTQYF

d_call: .
clone_size: .
v_call: TRBV5-1
j_call: TRBJ2-2
cdr3_nt: TGCGCCAGCAGCTTTGGACTTTCGAACACCGGGGAGCTGTTTTTT
cdr3_aa: CASSFGLSNTGELFF

d_call: .
clone_size: .
v_call: TRBV4-3
j_call: TRBJ1-5
cdr3_nt: TGCGCCAGCAGCCAAGATCCCCCAGGGGCGGGTCAGCCCCAGCATTTT
cdr3_aa: CASSQDPPGAGQPQHF

d_call: .
clone_size: .
v_call: TRBV7-2
j_call: TRBJ2-3
cdr3_nt: TGTGCCAGCAGCTTAGCCTTCCGGGCGGGGTTACCGGATACGCAGTATTTT
cdr3_aa: CASSLAFRAGLPDTQYF

d_call: .
clone_size: .
v_call: TRBV7-2
j_call: TRBJ1-2
cdr3_nt: TGTGCCAGCAAGGGGGATCTCTCGACGACCTATGGCTACACCTTC
cdr3_aa: CASKGDLSTTYGYTF

d_call: .
clone_size: .
v_call: TRBV14
j_call: TRBJ1-2
cdr3_nt: TGTGCCAGCAGCCAAGCTGGGGGTAGCTATGGCTACACCTTC
cdr3_aa: CASSQAGGSYGYTF

d_call: .
clone_size: many
v_call: TRBV4-1
j_call: TRBJ1-2
cdr3_nt: TGCGCCAGCAGCAGGCCAGGGGCTAACTATGGCTACACCTTC
cdr3_aa: CASSRPGANYGYTF

d_call: .
clone_size: .
v_call: TRBV6-2/TRBV6-3
j_call: TRBJ1-3
cdr3_nt: TGTGCCAGCAGTTACTCGAGGGCGACTGGAAACACCATATATTTT
cdr3_aa: CASSYSRATGNTIYF

d_call: TRBD2
clone_size: .
v_call: TRBV5-1
j_call: TRBJ2-3
cdr3_nt: TGCGCCAGCAGCGCCGGACTAGCGACTAGCACAGATACGCAGTATTTT
cdr3_aa: CASSAGLATSTDTQYF

d_call: .
clone_size: once
v_call: TRBV6-5
j_call: TRBJ2-2
cdr3_nt: TGTGCCAGCAGGACGGACAGCTCCAACACCGGGGAGCTGTTTTTT
cdr3_aa: CASRTDSSNTGELFF

d_call: .
clone_size: once
v_call: TRBV19
j_call: TRBJ2-1
cdr3_nt: TGTGCCAGTAGTTTTCAGGGGAATGAGCAGTTCTTC
cdr3_aa: CASSFQGNEQFF

d_call: .
clone_size: once
v_call: TRBV11-3
j_call: TRBJ2-5
cdr3_nt: TGTGCCAGCAGCTCACCGGGTGGAGCAGAGACCCAGTACTTC
cdr3_aa: CASSSPGGAETQYF

d_call: TRBD2
clone_size: .
v_call: TRBV7-2
j_call: TRBJ2-7
cdr3_nt: TGTGCCAGCAGCCCTAGCGGACTTTTCTCCTACGAGCAGTACTTC
cdr3_aa: CASSPSGLFSYEQYF

d_call: TRBD2
clone_size: .
v_call: TRBV2
j_call: TRBJ2-5
cdr3_nt: TGTGCCAGCAAAGGACTAGCGGAAACCCAGTACTTC
cdr3_aa: CASKGLAETQYF

d_call: TRBD1
clone_size: once
v_call: TRBV7-2
j_call: TRBJ2-7
cdr3_nt: TGTGCCAGCAGCTTCCAGACAGGGGACCGCCACGAGCAGTACTTC
cdr3_aa: CASSFQTGDRHEQYF

d_call: TRBD1
clone_size: .
v_call: TRBV7-2
j_call: TRBJ2-6
cdr3_nt: TGTGCCAGCAGCTTACGAGGGGGCGCTGGGGCCAACGTCCTGACTTTC
cdr3_aa: CASSLRGGAGANVLTF

d_call: .
clone_size: .
v_call: TRBV12-3/TRBV12-4
j_call: TRBJ2-1
cdr3_nt: TGTGCCAGCAGTCCCAGCTCCTACAATGAGCAGTTCTTC
cdr3_aa: CASSPSSYNEQFF